Each of the 10 T cell receptor beta chains below was sequenced from the same sample in a study of blood T cell repertoires in COVID-19. Measured with immunoSEQ multiplex PCR; TCRdb has only the in-frame clones, and not every one. The sample gives 90,000 to 100,000 clones, around 90% of which show up once; around 5.2% is in the top ten. Material for sequencing was peripheral blood. Every receptor here comes from a man in his sixties with COVID-19, enrolled during active disease.

The rearrangement uses TRBV7-2 and TRBJ2-1; 8 bases are a match to TRBD2. Germline CDR1 reads SGHTA; CDR2 reads FQGNSA. The V gene end was trimmed by 0 bases and the J gene end by 10 bases; junction bases not matched to a gene: 8. CDR3 size: 15 residues. CDR3 sequence reads: CASSLARWVAGEQFF. Written as DNA, the CDR3 is TGTGCCAGCAGCTTAGCCCGATGGGTAGCGGGGGAGCAGTTCTTC.

The V call is TRBV28, the J call TRBJ1-3; the D gene is possibly TRBD1 (5 bases). In germline, CDR1 is MDHEN, CDR2 SYDVKM. The CDR3 sequence is 16 residues long. Trimming took off 5 bases at V and 0 bases at J, with 14 bases between the two ends. The CDR3, as DNA: TGTGCCAGCAGTCAACCCATCGACAGCTCTGGAAACACCATATATTTT. The encoded protein is CASSQPIDSSGNTIYF.

This chain uses TRBV11-3 with TRBJ2-7; TRBD2 matches at 7 bases. CDR1 and CDR2 (germline): SGHNT, YENEEA. The CDR3 is made up of 15 amino acids. V lost 1 base, J lost 2 bases, and 5 bases stayed unmatched. The CDR3 nucleotides read TGTGCCAGCAGCTTAGGGGCGGGAGACCCCTACGAGCAGTACTTC. The encoded protein is CASSLGAGDPYEQYF.

The V and J genes are TRBV7-9 and TRBJ2-3, with a tentative D call TRBD1 (5 bases). The CDR3 totals 14 residues. V was pared by 1 base and J by 0 bases, with 5 bases between. Germline values: CDR1 SEHNR, CDR2 FQNEAQ (reference sequence). CDR3 bases: TGTGCCAGCAGCTTAGGACAGAGCACAGATACGCAGTATTTT. Its protein is CASSLGQSTDTQYF.

The rearrangement links TRBV11-3 to TRBJ2-7, with 13 bases lining up with TRBD2. Losses at the gene ends were 0 bases for V and 4 bases for J; bases not matched to a gene: 3. This CDR3 is built from 16 residues. Germline V gene sequence: CDR1 SGHNT, CDR2 YENEEA. The CDR3 DNA follows: TGTGCCAGCAGCTTAGAGGGACTAGCGGGAACTTACGAGCAGTACTTC. Amino acids: CASSLEGLAGTYEQYF.

The chain combines TRBV2 with TRBJ2-1, with D perhaps TRBD2 (5 bases). This CDR3 contains 15 residues. V gave up 3 bases and J gave up 6 bases, with 15 bases separating them. The germline V gene encodes CDR1 SNHLY and CDR2 FYNNEI. The DNA of the CDR3 is TGTGCCAGCAGTGATCCCGGACTCCGGGGCAATGAGCAGTTCTTC. This codes for CASSDPGLRGNEQFF.

The genes are TRBV9 and TRBJ2-5, with TRBD2 as a possible D gene (6 bases). This CDR3 region has 14 residues. Trimming left V 3 bases short and J 1 base short, with 10 bases between. Germline V gene data show CDR1 as SGDLS and CDR2 as YYNGEE. The chain's CDR3 is CASSGRDFQETQYF. DNA for the CDR3: TGTGCCAGCAGCGGGCGGGACTTCCAAGAGACCCAGTACTTC.

The chain couples TRBV5-1 to TRBJ2-1, with no clear D. CDR3 length equals 13 residues. CDR1 is SGHRS, CDR2 YFSETQ, per germline. V lost 1 base to trimming and J lost 4 bases, with 6 bases between them. CDR3 bases: TGCGCCAGCAGCTTGAAACAGTACAATGAGCAGTTCTTC. It is translated as CASSLKQYNEQFF.

This clone was seen only once. The CDR3 is CASSLAAGYTDTQYF. In DNA form, the CDR3 reads TGTGCCAGCAGCTTAGCGGCGGGGTACACAGATACGCAGTATTTT. The chain joins TRBV7-8 to TRBJ2-3; TRBD2 might be the D (6 bases). The CDR3 totals 15 residues. Germline loops: CDR1 SGHVS, CDR2 FQNEAQ. V was clipped by 0 bases and J by 2 bases, with 9 bases between them.

The rearrangement links TRBV7-2 to TRBJ1-3, with D uncertain. The V end was cut by 2 bases, the J end by 11 bases, with 7 bases between. CDR1 SGHTA and CDR2 FQGNSA come from the germline V gene. The CDR3 contains 11 residues. CDR3 bases: TGTGCCAGCAGCTTACAGGCGCCCATATATTTT. Protein: CASSLQAPIYF.